Following are 28 T cell receptor beta chains from one sample sequenced in a study of PD-1 blockade in classical Hodgkin lymphoma. Every single patient, without exception, relapsed after autologous stem cell transplantation, and brentuximab vedotin exposure varied. Clones were read by immunoSEQ multiplex PCR, and TCRdb kept only the in-frame ones, dropping some. The sample includes about 50,000 clones, around two thirds of them seen just once. The input for sequencing was peripheral blood mononuclear cells (PBMCs), taken before the second cycle of nivolumab. These receptors originate from a human donor with classical Hodgkin lymphoma.

The gene calls are TRBV11-3 and TRBJ2-1; 11 positions agree with TRBD2. Unmatched junction bases numbered 1, after V lost 6 bases and J lost 9 bases. The CDR3 sequence is 12 residues long. CDR1 is SGHNT, CDR2 YENEEA, per germline. This CDR3 is CASRGLAAEQFF. For the CDR3, the DNA is TGTGCCAGCAGGGGACTAGCGGCTGAGCAGTTCTTC.

This chain links TRBV7-9 with TRBJ2-5; D is unresolved. This CDR3 has 15 residues. Germline V lookup: CDR1 SEHNR, CDR2 FQNEAQ (reference sequence). Trimming left V 1 base short and J 0 bases short, with 9 bases between. The chain's CDR3 is CASSLVPKYQETQYF. The CDR3 DNA sequence: TGTGCCAGCAGCTTAGTACCTAAGTACCAAGAGACCCAGTACTTC.

This clone was counted a few times. The chain carries TRBV28 and TRBJ2-3, with 8 positions matching TRBD2. CDR1 and CDR2 (germline): MDHEN, SYDVKM. This CDR3 spans 17 amino acids. Trimming took 1 base from V and 4 from J; bases not matched to a gene: 10. CDR3: CASSLFTAGVPADTQYF. CDR3 DNA: TGTGCCAGCAGTTTATTTACAGCGGGAGTCCCCGCAGATACGCAGTATTTT.

This rearrangement joins TRBV2 to TRBJ1-3, with no clear D. Trimming cost V 7 bases and J 1 base, with 5 bases left between them. CDR1 is SNHLY, CDR2 FYNNEI, per germline. This CDR3 spans 12 amino acids. The CDR3 sequence is CASTWSGNTIYF. CDR3 DNA sequence: TGTGCCAGCACATGGTCTGGAAACACCATATATTTT.

The J gene is TRBJ2-5, the V gene TRBV6-6, with D possibly called TRBD1 or TRBD2 (5 bases each). The CDR3 is 13 residues long. Germline V gene data show CDR1 as MNHNY and CDR2 as SVGAGI (reference sequence). Trimming stripped 2 bases from V and 3 bases from J, with 7 bases between. CDR3 sequence reads: CASSYRGEETQYF. As DNA, the CDR3 is TGTGCCAGCAGTTACAGAGGGGAAGAGACCCAGTACTTC.

In its sample, this clone was seen once. The rearrangement joins TRBV30 to TRBJ2-6, with D hard to call. The CDR3 length is 14 residues. Trimming stripped 5 bases from V and 2 bases from J, with 10 bases between. The germline CDR1 and CDR2 sequences are GTSNPN and SVGIG (reference sequence). CDR3 sequence reads: CAWAADPGANVLTF. CDR3 coding DNA: TGTGCCTGGGCGGCGGACCCTGGGGCCAACGTCCTGACTTTC.

The chain links TRBV30 to TRBJ2-1, with 12 bases aligning to TRBD2. The V gene end was trimmed by 2 bases and the J gene end by 7 bases; junction bases not matched to a gene: 6. This CDR3 contains 15 residues. Germline assignment: CDR1 GTSNPN and CDR2 SVGIG (reference sequence). CDR3 sequence (DNA): TGTGCCTGGAGTTCGACTAGCGGGAGCTTTAATGAGCAGTTCTTC. Translating gives CAWSSTSGSFNEQFF. Based on the CDR3 plus reference TRBV30 and TRBJ2-1, the full variable domain is SQTIHQWPATLVQPVGSPLSLECTVEGTSNPNLYWYRQAAGRGLQLLFYSVGIGQISSEVPQNLSASRPQDRQFILSSKKLLLSDSGFYLCAWSSTSGSFNEQFFGPGTRLTVL.

Only one count was recorded for this clone. This rearrangement joins TRBV2 to TRBJ2-7; D is undetermined. Germline-derived CDR1 and CDR2 are SNHLY and FYNNEI. V was cut by 3 bases and J by 3 bases, with 0 bases left in between. The length of the CDR3 is 10 residues. CDR3 bases: TGTGCCAGCAGTGACTACGAGCAGTACTTC. It codes for CASSDYEQYF.

The V and J genes are TRBV7-9 and TRBJ2-7; D call uncertain. V was clipped by 4 bases and J by 2 bases, with 6 bases between them. This CDR3 is built from 12 residues. In germline, CDR1 is SEHNR, CDR2 FQNEAQ (reference sequence). The CDR3 is CASSSFTYEQYF. Here the CDR3 DNA reads TGTGCCAGCAGCTCCTTCACCTACGAGCAGTACTTC.

This clone was picked up one time. The V call is TRBV28, the J call TRBJ2-2; TRBD2 matches 8 bases. Trimming cost V 3 bases and J 3 bases; bases outside gene matches: 3. The CDR3 sequence is 15 residues long. Per the germline V gene, CDR1 is MDHEN and CDR2 is SYDVKM. The CDR3 bases are TGTGCCAGCAGTTTGGGACTAGGGGACACCGGGGAGCTGTTTTTT. The encoded protein is CASSLGLGDTGELFF.

The J gene is TRBJ2-1, the V gene TRBV27; the D gene is possibly TRBD2 (6 bases). V was pared by 0 bases and J by 2 bases, with 11 bases between. This CDR3 contains 16 residues. Germline V gene lookup returns CDR1 MNHEY and CDR2 SMNVEV (reference sequence). The CDR3 DNA follows: TGTGCCAGCAGTTTATCCGTAGCGGTCCCCTACAATGAGCAGTTCTTC. Translated: CASSLSVAVPYNEQFF.

V gene TRBV5-1 combines with J gene TRBJ1-5, with D uncertain. There are 12 residues in the CDR3. Trimming cost V 0 bases and J 7 bases, with 5 bases left between them. Germline-derived CDR1 and CDR2 are SGHRS and YFSETQ. CDR3 in DNA: TGCGCCAGCAGCTTGGATGGCCAGCCCCAGCATTTT. This sequence encodes CASSLDGQPQHF.

In this sample, this clone turned up a few times. The chain joins TRBV27 to TRBJ1-1; TRBD1 might be the D (5 bases). The germline V gene has CDR1 MNHEY and CDR2 SMNVEV (reference sequence). Trimming cost V 5 bases and J 0 bases, with 13 bases left between them. This CDR3 is built from 15 residues. DNA of the CDR3: TGTGCCAGCAGTCTTCTAGGGGTCATGAACACTGAAGCTTTCTTT. Translation: CASSLLGVMNTEAFF.

The chain is built from TRBV18 and TRBJ1-2, with D uncertain. CDR1 KGHSH and CDR2 LQKENI come from the germline V gene. This CDR3 is built from 13 residues. The germline V and J ends were trimmed by 0 bases and 8 bases, with 10 bases remaining between them. CDR3 region: CASSPPSQRGYTF. The CDR3 region has the DNA TGTGCCAGCTCACCACCGTCGCAGAGGGGCTACACCTTC.

This sequence joins TRBV30 and TRBJ2-3; no definite D call. The CDR3 has 13 residues. The germline CDR1 and CDR2 sequences are GTSNPN and SVGIG (reference sequence). Trimming removed 0 bases at V and 2 bases at J, with 6 bases between. In DNA, the CDR3 is TGTGCCTGGAGTGTGGCAAACACAGATACGCAGTATTTT. Its protein product is CAWSVANTDTQYF.

This chain joins TRBV21-1 and TRBJ2-4. TRBV21-1 is reported as a pseudogene. The CDR3 has 15 residues. The CDR3 DNA is TGTGCCAGCAGCAAAGTGGAGGCAGGGTCAAACATTCAGTACTTC. It encodes CASSKVEAGSNIQYF.

The gene calls are TRBV6-5 and TRBJ2-3; D is uncertain. CDR3 length: 14 residues. Germline V gene lookup returns CDR1 MNHEY and CDR2 SVGAGI. Trimming shortened V by 0 bases and J by 4 bases, and 8 bases separated the two germline ends. The CDR3 DNA reads TGTGCCAGCAGTTACTCCCCCCAGGCAGATACGCAGTATTTT. It codes for CASSYSPQADTQYF.

The chain carries TRBV18 and TRBJ2-7, with TRBD1 as a possible D gene (6 bases). Per the germline V gene, CDR1 is KGHSH and CDR2 is LQKENI. The CDR3 length is 15 residues. V gave up 0 bases and J gave up 2 bases, with 11 bases separating them. The CDR3 DNA follows: TGTGCCAGCTCACCACCGGATACAGGGACCTACGAGCAGTACTTC. Residues: CASSPPDTGTYEQYF. Full variable domain (outside the CDR3, taken from reference TRBV18 and TRBJ2-7): NAGVMQNPRHLVRRRGQEARLRCSPMKGHSHVYWYRQLPEEGLKFMVYLQKENIIDESGMPKERFSAEFPKEGPSILRIQQVVRGDSAAYFCASSPPDTGTYEQYFGPGTRLTVT.

The chain couples TRBV18 to TRBJ1-5; D not certain. The germline V gene has CDR1 KGHSH and CDR2 LQKENI. Trimming left V 2 bases short and J 6 bases short, with 11 bases between. The CDR3 sequence is 14 residues long. The CDR3 loop is CASSPGPSSQPQHF. CDR3 bases: TGTGCCAGCTCACCAGGCCCATCTAGTCAGCCCCAGCATTTT.

This chain joins TRBV5-6 and TRBJ1-1, with D perhaps matching TRBD1 (5 bases). This CDR3 contains 14 residues. The germline V gene encodes CDR1 SGHDT and CDR2 YYEEEE. V gave up 9 bases and J gave up 0 bases, with 15 bases separating them. Here the CDR3 DNA reads TGTGCCACCAACCGACAGTGGGTGAACACTGAAGCTTTCTTT. Translated, it gives CATNRQWVNTEAFF.

V usage is TRBV7-9 and J usage is TRBJ2-5; 8 bases agree with TRBD2. Germline values: CDR1 SEHNR, CDR2 FQNEAQ (reference sequence). V trimming: 5 bases; J trimming: 5 bases; junction bases outside the gene matches: 4. The CDR3 contains 13 residues. The CDR3 region has the DNA TGTGCCAGCAGCCCCCCGGGAGGGGAGACCCAGTACTTC. This codes for CASSPPGGETQYF.

This clone was observed a handful of times. The chain combines TRBV1 with TRBJ2-3; the D segment call TRBD2 is taken from the table without a DNA check. TRBV1 is noted as a pseudogene. This CDR3 comprises 17 residues. The CDR3 DNA reads TGCACCAGCAGCCAAGATTTTGAGCGGGAGGACACAGATACGCAGTATTTT. As protein: CTSSQDFEREDTDTQYF.

This clone was counted a few times. V and J are TRBV9 and TRBJ2-3, with 8 bases that match TRBD1. The V gene's germline CDR1 is SGDLS and CDR2 YYNGEE. Trimming at V came to 6 bases and at J to 2 bases, leaving 11 bases not matched to a gene. The length of the CDR3 is 16 residues. CDR3 sequence reads: CASTLGLDRVTDTQYF. The CDR3 bases are TGTGCCAGCACCCTAGGGCTGGACAGGGTCACAGATACGCAGTATTTT.

The rearrangement joins TRBV7-9 to TRBJ1-1; TRBD1 agrees at 12 bases. V dropped 3 bases and J dropped 7; count of bases not matched to a gene: 6. There are 15 residues in the CDR3. Germline V gives CDR1 SEHNR, CDR2 FQNEAQ (reference sequence). In DNA form, the CDR3 reads TGTGCCAGCAGCTTCGGGACAGGGGGCTGGGGTGAAGCTTTCTTT. It codes for CASSFGTGGWGEAFF. Filled out from reference TRBV7-9 and TRBJ1-1, the complete variable domain reads DTGVSQNPRHKITKRGQNVTFRCDPISEHNRLYWYRQTLGQGPEFLTYFQNEAQLEKSRLLSDRFSAERPKGSFSTLEIQRTEQGDSAMYLCASSFGTGGWGEAFFGQGTRLTVV.

This clone counts as medium-sized. The V call is TRBV29-1, the J call TRBJ1-1; a possible D gene is TRBD1 (6 bases). This CDR3 is built from 13 residues. Trimming removed 8 bases from V and 4 bases from J, with 17 bases in between. CDR1 is SQVTM, CDR2 ANQGSEA, per germline. CDR3: CSTNVQGFTEAFF. CDR3 coding DNA: TGCAGCACCAACGTACAGGGATTCACTGAAGCTTTCTTT.

This chain connects TRBV5-8 to TRBJ1-1, with unresolved D. This CDR3 region has 13 residues. Trimming left V 1 base short and J 8 bases short, with 12 bases between. Germline-derived CDR1 and CDR2 are SGHTS and YDEGEE. The CDR3 loop reads CASSLSGFSEAFF. CDR3 DNA sequence: TGTGCCAGCAGCTTGTCGGGTTTTTCCGAAGCTTTCTTT.

The V gene is TRBV6-1, the J gene TRBJ2-7, with 8 bases identical to TRBD2. After removal of 8 bases from V and 3 bases from J, the junction contained 9 bases not matched to a gene. The CDR3 covers 14 residues. Per the germline V gene, CDR1 is MNHNS and CDR2 is SASEGT. The CDR3 reads CASSGLDWGYEQYF. The CDR3 DNA reads TGTGCCAGCTCGGGACTAGATTGGGGCTACGAGCAGTACTTC.

The V and J genes are TRBV6-4 and TRBJ2-6; TRBD1 aligns across 7 bases. The CDR3 is made up of 12 amino acids. Germline-derived CDR1 and CDR2 are MRHNA and SNTAGT. Trimming at V came to 6 bases and at J to 17 bases, leaving 10 bases not matched to a gene. This CDR3 reads CASSPGTAKMTF. The CDR3, as DNA: TGTGCCAGCAGCCCTGGGACAGCCAAGATGACTTTC.